These 3 T cell receptor beta chains originate from one sample sequenced in a study of identical twins. TCRdb redid the calling of the 5' RACE reads with MiXCR, one entry per CDR3 protein. Of hundreds of thousands of distinct CDR3 sequences listed, under 9% are singletons. The same data also contributed to another study, on yellow fever vaccine responses in identical twins.

The sample taken for sequencing was PBMCs. Every receptor here comes from a woman aged 18-29 years in good health.

The table lists this clonotype with a few counts. The chain recombines TRBV27 with TRBJ2-3; 8 bases line up with TRBD1. Germline CDR1 and CDR2: MNHEY and SMNVEV (reference sequence). This CDR3 region has 11 residues. This chain's CDR3 is CGTGYTDTQYF. The CDR3 region has the DNA TGTGGGACAGGGTACACAGATACGCAGTATTTT.

V usage is TRBV11-1 and J usage is TRBJ2-4, with a possible D match to TRBD1 (6 bases). The CDR3 loop spans 18 amino acids. Germline CDR1 and CDR2: SGHAT and FQDESV (reference sequence). Trimming took 1 base from V and 1 from J, leaving 17 bases between them. CDR3 sequence reads: CASSLGGGRNQAKNIQYF. DNA for the CDR3: TGTGCCAGCAGCTTAGGAGGGGGACGGAACCAGGCCAAAAACATTCAGTACTTC.

The rearrangement uses TRBV10-3 and TRBJ2-4; 10 bases line up with TRBD1. The V segment lost 2 bases and the J segment 9 bases; nucleotides outside the gene matches: 7. Germline V gives CDR1 ENHRY, CDR2 SYGVKD. This CDR3 comprises 15 residues. CDR3 amino acids: CAISETGTGASIQYF. The CDR3 DNA sequence: TGTGCCATCAGTGAGACGGGGACAGGGGCGAGCATTCAGTACTTC.